Listed below are T cell receptor beta chains from one sample, sequenced in a study of molecular identifiers for immune sequencing clone quantification. MiXCR, run by TCRdb on the PCR reads, gives a single entry per CDR3 protein. The sample carries about 640,000 distinct CDR3 sequences, about 20% recorded once. Sequences were obtained from naive CD8+ T cells from blood, with Jurkat cell RNA spiked in. The receptors were sampled from a human donor in good health. Some libraries in this study had Jurkat cell RNA spiked in. Both conserved end residues are part of each CDR3. Each record gives: J gene, clone size, D gene, V gene, CDR3 DNA, CDR3 protein. D genes are given only for firm matches. The size of a clone is reported for some rows only, either as once, few or many, or as a class for expanded clones.

TRBJ2-3 | NA | NA | TRBV4-3 | TGCGCCAGCAGCCAAGACTTCTACCCAACCCCTAGCACAGATACGCAGTATTTT | CASSQDFYPTPSTDTQYF
TRBJ2-7 | many | NA | TRBV27 | TGTGCCAGCAGTTTGGGACGGGGGACCTACGAGCAGTACTTC | CASSLGRGTYEQYF
TRBJ2-5 | many | NA | TRBV5-1 | TGCGCCAGCAGCCTGGACAGGGAGGGACGGGAGACCCAGTACTTC | CASSLDREGRETQYF
TRBJ2-7 | few | TRBD2 | TRBV2 | TGTGCCAGCACTTCAAGCCCTTCTAGCGGACTTTCCTACGAGCAGTACTTC | CASTSSPSSGLSYEQYF
TRBJ2-1 | many | NA | TRBV11-3 | TGTGCCAGCAGCTTCGAAGTCTTCCGGGGAGCTGAGTATAGGAATGAGCAGTTCTTC | CASSFEVFRGAEYRNEQFF
TRBJ2-7 | NA | TRBD1 | TRBV5-5 | TGTGCCAGCAGCTTAAGACAGGGGGTTTCCTACGAGCAGTACTTC | CASSLRQGVSYEQYF
TRBJ2-3 | many | NA | TRBV5-1 | TGCGCCAGCAGCTTGGTGACTTCCCGCTTCAAACCCTCTAGCACAGATACGCAGTATTTT | CASSLVTSRFKPSSTDTQYF
TRBJ2-1 | NA | TRBD2 | TRBV4-2 | TGTGCCAGCAGCCAAGTCGCAACTAGCGATTACAATGAGCAGTTCTTC | CASSQVATSDYNEQFF
TRBJ2-7 | NA | NA | TRBV19 | TGTGCCAGTAGTTGGGGGGTGTCCTACGAGCAGTACTTC | CASSWGVSYEQYF
TRBJ2-5 | NA | NA | TRBV27 | TGTGCCAGCGCTCTGATAGCACCGGGCCTCAACTCGCAACCGTCGCTCCTGCAAGGGACCCAGTACTTC | CASALIAPGLNSQPSLLQGTQYF
TRBJ2-7 | NA | NA | TRBV6-5 | TGTGCCAGCAGTTACGCGGCAGCGAATGCCTACGAGCAGTACTTC | CASSYAAANAYEQYF
TRBJ2-3 | many | NA | TRBV30 | TGTGCCTGGAGACGGGACGGAGGCACAGATACGCAGTATTTT | CAWRRDGGTDTQYF
TRBJ1-5 | many | NA | TRBV28 | TGTGCCAGCAGTTTAAGACAGGACCAACGGGGGCCCCAGCATTTT | CASSLRQDQRGPQHF
TRBJ2-3 | many | NA | TRBV27 | TGTGCCAGCCAATATGGACATACGCAGTATTTT | CASQYGHTQYF
TRBJ1-5 | many | NA | TRBV6-6 | TGTGCCAGCAGTTCCAGTTATAGCAATCAGCCCCAGCATTTT | CASSSSYSNQPQHF
TRBJ2-2 | few | NA | TRBV18 | TGTGCCAGCTCGACAGGACGGAACACCGGGGAGCTGTTTTTT | CASSTGRNTGELFF
TRBJ1-2 | many | NA | TRBV2 | TGTGCCAGCAGTGAAGCTGGTCAGGACAATTACTATGGCTACACCTTC | CASSEAGQDNYYGYTF
TRBJ2-7 | many | NA | TRBV24-1 | TGTGCCACCAGTTCCAACCACGAGCAGTACTTC | CATSSNHEQYF
TRBJ2-7 | many | NA | TRBV7-6 | TGTGCCAGCAGCTTAGAGTCAGAGAGCTCCTACGAGCAGTACTTC | CASSLESESSYEQYF
TRBJ1-6 | few | NA | TRBV30 | TGTGCCTGGAGCGGGGAGAATAATTCACCCCTCCACTTT | CAWSGENNSPLHF
TRBJ1-5 | many | NA | TRBV19 | TGTGCCAGTAGGGGACCCGGGACGGAATATCAGCCCCAGCATTTT | CASRGPGTEYQPQHF
TRBJ2-1 | many | TRBD1 | TRBV24-1 | TGTGCCACCAGTGGGGGGACAGAAGTCAATGAGCAGTTCTTC | CATSGGTEVNEQFF